One sample yielded the 14 T cell receptor beta chains listed below, sequenced in a study of early T cells in non-severe SARS-CoV-2 infection (TCRdb year 2021). Libraries were constructed by 5' RACE. Sequenced on a NextSeq 500. TCRdb took the public reads, trimmed them with fastp at Q25, ran MiXCR for clone calling and kept in-frame beta chains. When rows share a CDR3 protein, they turn into one entry using the most common DNA and genes. This sample lists around 57,000 distinct CDR3 sequences; approximately 6.2% were detected once. Jointly, the top ten make up 3.9% of the sample. The sequenced sample was whole blood. These receptors came from an adult who was a healthcare worker with PCR-confirmed SARS-CoV-2 infection or an uninfected control (not recorded which).

This clonotype was found many times. This chain uses TRBV6-5 with TRBJ1-1; D not resolved. In germline, CDR1 is MNHEY, CDR2 SVGAGI. This CDR3 region has 15 residues. V lost 5 bases and J lost 11, with 24 bases in between. CDR3 nucleotides: TGTGCCAGCAGTCCCCGGGTAGGGTGGATCCCGGCTGCTTTCTTT. It codes for CASSPRVGWIPAAFF.

Only a few counts were recorded for this clonotype. The rearrangement links TRBV28 to TRBJ1-6; 7 nucleotides match TRBD1. Germline CDR1 MDHEN, CDR2 SYDVKM. Unmatched junction bases numbered 5, after V lost 3 bases and J lost 6 bases. The CDR3 length is 15 residues. This CDR3 is CASSFQGVGNSPLHF. Here the CDR3 DNA reads TGTGCCAGCAGTTTCCAGGGGGTCGGTAATTCACCCCTCCACTTT.

This clonotype was observed at least ten times. The chain joins TRBV12-3 or TRBV12-4 to TRBJ1-2; no definite D call. The CDR3 contains 14 residues. Trimming took 2 bases from V and 2 from J, leaving 9 bases between them. The DNA for the CDR3 is TGTGCCAGCAGTTTATCGGTGCAGAACTATGGCTACACCTTC. Translated, it gives CASSLSVQNYGYTF.

This clonotype was seen at least ten times. The genes are TRBV7-2 and TRBJ1-3; D uncertain. The CDR3 totals 15 residues. Germline-derived CDR1 and CDR2 are SGHTA and FQGNSA. V lost 6 bases to trimming and J lost 1 base, with 13 bases between them. In DNA, the CDR3 is TGTGCCAGCAGATCGATGCCGAGATCTGGAAACACCATATATTTT. It yields the protein CASRSMPRSGNTIYF.

A few counts support this clonotype. The gene calls are TRBV7-2 and TRBJ2-3; D ambiguous. The CDR3 has 16 amino acids. The V end lost 0 bases, the J end lost 5 bases, and 15 bases lay between the germline ends. From germline, CDR1 is SGHTA and CDR2 FQGNSA. The DNA of the CDR3 is TGTGCCAGCAGCTTAGCGGATATTGCCCTGGGAGATACGCAGTATTTT. This codes for CASSLADIALGDTQYF.

This clonotype was seen many times. The rearrangement uses TRBV7-2 and TRBJ2-3; 7 nucleotides agree with TRBD1. This CDR3 is built from 15 residues. Looked up from germline, CDR1 is SGHTA and CDR2 is FQGNSA. Trimming removed 3 bases from V and 0 bases from J; junction bases left unmatched: 3. The CDR3: CASSFTGQSTDTQYF. The CDR3 DNA follows: TGTGCCAGCAGCTTTACGGGACAGAGCACAGATACGCAGTATTTT.

The genes are TRBV7-8 and TRBJ2-5; 9 bases map to TRBD2. Trimming removed 3 bases from V and 0 bases from J; junction bases left unmatched: 8. The CDR3 loop spans 17 amino acids. Germline lookup yields CDR1 SGHVS and CDR2 FQNEAQ. The CDR3 sequence: CASSFPGGGEYQETQYF. In DNA, the CDR3 is TGTGCCAGCAGCTTCCCCGGCGGGGGGGAGTACCAAGAGACCCAGTACTTC.

This clonotype occurred many times. The rearrangement joins TRBV11-3 to TRBJ2-3, with 7 bases lining up with TRBD2. Germline V gene sequence: CDR1 SGHNT, CDR2 YENEEA. V trimming: 3 bases; J trimming: 4 bases; junction bases outside the gene matches: 7. The CDR3 runs to 15 residues. The CDR3 DNA follows: TGTGCCAGCAGCTTCGGCGGGGGACGTGCAGATACGCAGTATTTT. Translating gives CASSFGGGRADTQYF.

There are many counts of this clonotype. This chain joins TRBV7-2 and TRBJ2-3, with 9 positions matching TRBD2. Germline CDR1 and CDR2: SGHTA and FQGNSA. The CDR3 loop spans 17 amino acids. V was clipped by 1 base and J by 5 bases; unmatched bases: 10. The CDR3 loop reads CASSLGTSGGPQDTQYF. The CDR3 DNA sequence: TGTGCCAGCAGCTTAGGTACAAGCGGGGGGCCTCAAGATACGCAGTATTTT.

This chain links TRBV28 with TRBJ2-3, with D possibly matching TRBD1 (6 bases). CDR1 and CDR2 (germline): MDHEN, SYDVKM. Trimming removed 6 bases from V and 2 bases from J, with 18 bases in between. The CDR3 is 16 residues long. CDR3 sequence reads: CASSSGQSRITDTQYF. CDR3 nucleotide sequence: TGTGCCAGCAGCAGCGGACAGTCCCGGATCACAGATACGCAGTATTTT.

In this sample, this clonotype turned up many times. V and J are TRBV4-3 and TRBJ2-1; D might be TRBD2 (7 bases). The CDR3 consists of 17 residues. Germline-derived CDR1 and CDR2 are LGHNA and YSLEER. Trimming removed 0 bases from V and 10 bases from J, with 22 bases in between. The CDR3 region is CASSQDWSRGAGDEQFF. The CDR3 DNA reads TGCGCCAGCAGCCAAGACTGGTCCCGGGGGGCAGGGGACGAGCAGTTCTTC.

This clonotype showed up many times. The chain joins TRBV29-1 to TRBJ2-2, with TRBD2 as a possible D gene (5 bases). CDR1 and CDR2 (germline): SQVTM, ANQGSEA. Trimming stripped 7 bases from V and 6 bases from J, with 15 bases between. This CDR3 region has 13 residues. Here the CDR3 reads CSAGVLGSGELFF. DNA of the CDR3: TGCAGCGCCGGGGTCCTGGGCTCCGGGGAGCTGTTTTTT.

This clonotype has a handful of counts. V usage is TRBV11-2 and J usage is TRBJ1-1; tentatively, D is TRBD1 (5 bases). The CDR3 totals 15 residues. Trimming took off 0 bases at V and 3 bases at J, with 11 bases between the two ends. Germline V gene lookup returns CDR1 SGHAT and CDR2 FQNNGV. CDR3 coding DNA: TGTGCCAGCAGCTTAGACAGGGTCGGGTACACTGAAGCTTTCTTT. Translation: CASSLDRVGYTEAFF.

The chain joins TRBV2 to TRBJ1-6, with D uncertain. The CDR3 sequence is 13 residues long. Per the germline V gene, CDR1 is SNHLY and CDR2 is FYNNEI. V dropped 9 bases and J dropped 4 bases, with 10 bases sitting between them. As DNA, the CDR3 is TGTGCCAGAAGGACGGAGTATAATTCACCCCTCCACTTT. Residues: CARRTEYNSPLHF.